The T cell receptor beta chain described here comes from a study of T cell repertoires in cytomegalovirus infection. The germline V gene has CDR1 SGHTA and CDR2 FQGNSA. V shed 6 bases and J shed 0 bases, with 18 bases lying between them. This CDR3 has 17 residues. MiXCR, applied by TCRdb to the reads, yields one record per CDR3 protein. The data contain over 100,000 distinct CDR3 sequences, roughly a tenth of them seen just once; the ten biggest clones take up over 25%. This clonotype was seen at least ten times. The antigen is unknown. Sequencing was carried out using PBMCs, sequenced either directly or after in vitro stimulation (not recorded which). The rearrangement uses TRBV7-2 and TRBJ1-3; D not resolved. This clonotype originated in a human donor in good health (CMV status not recorded). Some clones in this sample may be carry-over from other donors' samples. CDR3 protein: CASRSPGRDFSGNTIYF. The CDR3 region has the DNA TGTGCCAGCAGGTCCCCGGGTAGAGATTTCTCTGGAAACACCATATATTTT.